These 24 T cell receptor beta chains originate from one sample sequenced in a study of T cells in Graves' hyperthyroidism and ophthalmopathy. The investigators amplified TCR beta CDR3 regions from RNA transcripts. When the TCR CDR3 underwent first-round RT-PCR, the HTBI primer set was used. TCRdb redid the calling of the multiplex PCR reads with MiXCR, one entry per CDR3 protein. The data contain hundreds of thousands of distinct CDR3 sequences, about 15% of them singletons. Sequenced material: blood. These receptors all stem from a middle-aged woman with Graves' ophthalmopathy.

Many counts were recorded for this clonotype. J is TRBJ2-7 and V is TRBV20-1, with a tentative D call TRBD1 (5 bases). The CDR3 loop spans 15 amino acids. Germline CDR1 DFQATT, CDR2 SNEGSKA (reference sequence). The V gene lost 3 bases and the J gene lost 4 bases, with 19 bases spanning the gap. CDR3 sequence reads: CSASETAQWGYEQYF. CDR3 sequence (DNA): TGCAGTGCTAGCGAGACAGCCCAGTGGGGATACGAGCAGTACTTC.

This chain connects TRBV30 to TRBJ2-4; D is perhaps TRBD2 (5 bases). Trimming pared 2 bases from V and 7 bases from J, leaving 12 bases between. The germline V gene has CDR1 GTSNPN and CDR2 SVGIG (reference sequence). This CDR3 has 13 amino acids. In nucleotides, the CDR3 is TGTGCCTGGAGTCCCCGGGATAAGAACATTCAGTACTTC. Its protein product is CAWSPRDKNIQYF.

Ten or more counts support this clonotype. This chain connects TRBV6-5 to TRBJ1-2; a weak D match, TRBD1 (5 bases). Trimming took 0 bases from V and 7 from J, leaving 21 bases between them. CDR3 length: 17 amino acids. Germline values: CDR1 MNHEY, CDR2 SVGAGI. Here the CDR3 DNA reads TGTGCCAGCAGTTACTCCGCAGCAACAGGATCGATCTCTGGCTACACCTTC. Translating it yields CASSYSAATGSISGYTF.

This clonotype was counted at least ten times. V usage is TRBV2 and J usage is TRBJ1-1; 7 bases line up with TRBD1. Looked up from germline, CDR1 is SNHLY and CDR2 is FYNNEI. The CDR3 totals 13 residues. V dropped 5 bases and J dropped 7; count of bases not matched to a gene: 7. DNA for the CDR3: TGTGCCAGCAGTACTGGACAGGAGTTTGAAGCTTTCTTT. Encoded protein: CASSTGQEFEAFF.

This clonotype has a count of ten or more. V is TRBV12-3 or TRBV12-4 and J is TRBJ1-1; D not certain. V was clipped by 6 bases and J by 0 bases, with 8 bases between them. The CDR3 spans 13 residues. CDR3 sequence (DNA): TGTGCCAGCAGCATGGTGTTGAACACTGAAGCTTTCTTT. This sequence encodes CASSMVLNTEAFF.

In this sample, this clonotype turned up many times. The chain couples TRBV20-1 to TRBJ2-7, with a possible D match to TRBD2 (5 bases). This CDR3 spans 11 amino acids. Trimming took off 6 bases at V and 5 bases at J, with 11 bases between the two ends. Germline assignment: CDR1 DFQATT and CDR2 SNEGSKA (reference sequence). Written as DNA, the CDR3 is TGCAGTGCCAAACCGAGGGACGAGCAGTACTTC. The encoded protein is CSAKPRDEQYF.

This clonotype was detected ten times or more. This chain links TRBV2 with TRBJ2-5; the D is unclear. CDR1 and CDR2 (germline): SNHLY, FYNNEI. The CDR3 has 13 amino acids. V dropped 5 bases and J dropped 3 bases, with 10 bases sitting between them. CDR3 in DNA: TGTGCCAGCAGTCCGCGGTTAGAAGAGACCCAGTACTTC. This translates into CASSPRLEETQYF.

There are many counts of this clonotype. The rearrangement joins TRBV4-1 to TRBJ2-7, with D perhaps matching TRBD2 (5 bases). CDR1 and CDR2 (germline): MGHRA, YSYEKL. Deletions cut 1 base from V and 9 bases from J, with 7 bases between. This CDR3 contains 11 residues. As DNA, the CDR3 is TGCGCCAGCAGCCAAGTCGGGGTGCAGTACTTC. This encodes CASSQVGVQYF.

The sample holds many counts of this clonotype. This chain joins TRBV24-1 and TRBJ2-7; tentative D call: TRBD2 (6 bases). This CDR3 contains 13 residues. V was clipped by 3 bases and J by 6 bases, with 11 bases between them. The V gene's germline CDR1 is KGHDR and CDR2 SFDVKD. CDR3 protein: CATSDAAGAEQYF. The CDR3 DNA reads as TGTGCCACCAGTGATGCAGCGGGCGCCGAGCAGTACTTC.

This clonotype was found many times. This chain uses TRBV11-1 with TRBJ2-7, with 14 bases identical to TRBD2. The CDR3 is made up of 16 amino acids. Germline V gene sequence: CDR1 SGHAT, CDR2 FQDESV (reference sequence). J lost 2 bases, V lost 5 bases, and 5 bases had no gene match. CDR3 bases: TGTGCCAGCAGCCCACCGACTAGCGGGAGGGCCTACGAGCAGTACTTC. Amino acid sequence: CASSPPTSGRAYEQYF.

This clonotype was seen at least ten times. The J gene is TRBJ2-7, the V gene TRBV19; 9 bases match TRBD2. Germline V CDR1 and CDR2: LNHDA, SQIVND (reference sequence). V lost 4 bases and J lost 4; bases outside the gene matches: 8. The CDR3 has 15 residues. DNA for the CDR3: TGTGCCAGTAGTACCCTCACAGCGGGAGGTTACGAGCAGTACTTC. Encoded protein: CASSTLTAGGYEQYF.

This clonotype showed up many times. The chain combines TRBV28 with TRBJ2-7; D unclear. Trimming shortened V by 6 bases and J by 5 bases, and 20 bases separated the two germline ends. CDR3 length: 15 residues. Germline CDR1 reads MDHEN; CDR2 reads SYDVKM. The CDR3 DNA follows: TGTGCCAGCAGCATAAGGACCACTCTTGGCGACGAGCAGTACTTC. It is translated as CASSIRTTLGDEQYF.

This clonotype appeared a few times. One end of the junction is discordant with germline, which a read error may explain. The chain links TRBV5-4 to TRBJ2-5, with TRBD2 matching 9 bases. The CDR3 runs 18 residues. Looked up from germline, CDR1 is SGHNT and CDR2 is YYREEE (reference sequence). CDR3 sequence reads: CASSYGGRASPFQEIQYF. CDR3 DNA sequence: TGTGCCAGCAGCTATGGCGGGAGGGCCTCCCCCTTCCAAGAGATCCAGTACTTC.

This clonotype has at least ten counts. The rearrangement joins TRBV11-3 to TRBJ1-1; TRBD1 aligns across 10 bases. Germline CDR1 is SGHNT and CDR2 is YENEEA. V gave up 1 base and J gave up 2 bases; unmatched junction bases: 4. The CDR3 is made up of 16 amino acids. As DNA, the CDR3 is TGTGCCAGCAGCTTAGGGGACAGGGGAATCAACACTGAAGCTTTCTTT. Translation: CASSLGDRGINTEAFF.

This clonotype was seen repeatedly, ten times or more. V and J are TRBV12-3 or TRBV12-4 and TRBJ2-3; D remains ambiguous. The CDR3 covers 15 residues. V lost 1 base, J lost 0 bases, and 8 bases lay in between. In DNA, the CDR3 is TGTGCCAGCAGTTTAGGGGTTCCTAGCACAGATACGCAGTATTTT. Protein product: CASSLGVPSTDTQYF.

The sample holds many counts of this clonotype. The CDR3 DNA sequence: TGTGCCAGCAGTGGGAGTCTAGCGGGAGAAGGCGAGCAGTACTTC. Its translation: CASSGSLAGEGEQYF. The rearrangement joins TRBV2 to TRBJ2-7; 10 bases fit TRBD2. The trim removed 4 bases at V and 6 bases at J, leaving 9 bases unmatched. Per germline, CDR1 SNHLY and CDR2 FYNNEI. This CDR3 spans 15 amino acids.

At least ten counts were recorded for this clonotype. This chain links TRBV24-1 with TRBJ2-7, with 7 bases aligning to TRBD1. After removal of 4 bases from V and 5 bases from J, the junction contained 4 bases not matched to a gene. The CDR3 consists of 13 residues. Germline V gives CDR1 KGHDR, CDR2 SFDVKD. The CDR3 region has the DNA TGTGCCACCAGTGAATCCGGGACAGACGAGCAGTACTTC. Amino acids: CATSESGTDEQYF.

Ten or more counts support this clonotype. The chain is built from TRBV7-2 and TRBJ1-5; D uncertain. Between the trimmed V and J ends, which lost 1 base and 5 bases, there was a span of 6 bases. This CDR3 comprises 13 residues. Germline V gene lookup returns CDR1 SGHTA and CDR2 FQGNSA. The CDR3 DNA reads TGTGCCAGCAGCTTAGAGGGATATCAGCCCCAGCATTTT. Its translation is CASSLEGYQPQHF.

This clonotype occurred many times. The V gene is TRBV6-2 or TRBV6-3, the J gene TRBJ2-5; D unresolved. The CDR3 runs 16 residues. Trimming removed 0 bases from V and 2 bases from J, with 13 bases in between. CDR1 MNHEY and CDR2 SVGEGT come from the germline V gene. DNA for the CDR3: TGTGCCAGCAGTTACTCGGCAGCCCAGCAGCAAGAGACCCAGTACTTC. It is translated as CASSYSAAQQQETQYF.

This clonotype has a count of ten or more. The rearrangement uses TRBV28 and TRBJ2-7; D remains ambiguous. The length of the CDR3 is 13 residues. The ends were cut back, 3 bases at V and 1 base at J, with 7 bases in the middle. Germline CDR1 is MDHEN and CDR2 is SYDVKM. CDR3 loop: CASSLTGSYEQYF. The CDR3 nucleotides read TGTGCCAGCAGTTTGACGGGTTCCTACGAGCAGTACTTC. The variable domain in full, completed from reference TRBV28 and TRBJ2-7, reads DVKVTQSSRYLVKRTGEKVFLECVQDMDHENMFWYRQDPGLGLRLIYFSYDVKMKEKGDIPEGYSVSREKKERFSLILESASTNQTSMYLCASSLTGSYEQYFGPGTRLTVT.

This clonotype was picked up many times. The chain joins TRBV10-3 to TRBJ2-5, with 12 bases fitting TRBD2. The CDR3 has 16 residues. Germline V gene data show CDR1 as ENHRY and CDR2 as SYGVKD. Trimming at V came to 6 bases and at J to 4 bases, leaving 9 bases not matched to a gene. The CDR3 bases are TGTGCCATCAGACCAGCTAGCGGGAGGGGGTCAGAGACCCAGTACTTC. Residues: CAIRPASGRGSETQYF.

In regard to this clonotype: A much more abundant neighbour one base away suggests this may be a read error. The V call is TRBV30, the J call TRBJ1-2; D call uncertain. The CDR3 covers 13 residues. The V gene lost 1 base and the J gene lost 8 bases, with 14 bases spanning the gap. Germline V lookup: CDR1 GTSNPN, CDR2 SVGIG (reference sequence). The CDR3 sequence: CAWSGGPVEGYTF. The CDR3 DNA sequence: TGTGCCTGGAGTGGCGGGCCAGTGGAAGGCTACACCTTC.

This clonotype was seen ten or more times. The V and J genes are TRBV6-2 or TRBV6-3 and TRBJ2-3; D is unclear. In germline, CDR1 is MNHEY, CDR2 SVGEGT. This CDR3 has 13 residues. Trimming pared 6 bases from V and 3 bases from J, leaving 10 bases between. The CDR3 DNA is TGTGCCAGCAGCCCCCCTTTAACAGATACGCAGTATTTT. This translates into CASSPPLTDTQYF.

In its sample, this clonotype was seen many times. V usage is TRBV12-5 and J usage is TRBJ1-1; D gene uncertain. CDR3 length: 15 amino acids. Germline CDR1 and CDR2: LGHNT and FRNRAP. V lost 4 bases and J lost 3, with 15 bases in between. DNA for the CDR3: TGTGCTAGTGGTTCCTCCCTTATTCGGCACACTGAAGCTTTCTTT. It codes for CASGSSLIRHTEAFF.